The sequence of this TCR beta chain was determined in a study of shared clonotypes between healthy human individuals. Measured with immunoSEQ multiplex PCR; TCRdb has only the in-frame clones, and not every one. The table shows roughly 500,000 clones, with around 73% occurring only once. From germline, CDR1 is MNHEY and CDR2 SMNVEV (reference sequence). The CDR3 contains 15 residues. V lost 6 bases to trimming and J lost 0 bases; unmatched junction nucleotides: 6. Input material: PBMCs. The receptor comes from a middle-aged woman in good health. Some clones in this sample may be carry-over from other donors' samples. The chain uses TRBV27 and TRBJ2-7; 9 nucleotides agree with TRBD1. CDR3 residues: CASRTLDRGSYEQYF. In DNA, the CDR3 is TGTGCCAGCAGGACTCTGGACAGGGGCTCCTACGAGCAGTACTTC.